This TCR beta chain comes out of a study of T cells in tuberculosis. For the study at large: The T cells targeted glucose monomycolate, a mycobacterial lipid, via CD1B. A South African cohort included IGRA-negative adolescents, latently infected IGRA-positive adolescents and adults with active tuberculosis. Study observations and caveats: Shorter CDR3-alpha in active tuberculosis partly drove smaller distances.

Sequencing was performed with immunoSEQ multiplex PCR; in TCRdb, only in-frame clones are kept and a portion is missing. The sample lists 25,000 to 30,000 clones, over 90% occurring once. On average about 100,000 T cells per donor were immunosequenced. Concerning this clone itself: Its antigen is not identified.

The CDR3 contains 14 residues. V lost 5 bases to trimming and J lost 8 bases; unmatched junction nucleotides: 6. Germline CDR1 reads SGHTA; CDR2 reads FQGNSA. This sequence was found in a donor aged 5 to 30 with latent tuberculosis or without tuberculosis infection. The material sequenced was PBMCs. V usage is TRBV7-2 and J usage is TRBJ1-6; TRBD1 aligns across 7 bases. The CDR3 sequence: CASSPGQLYSPLHF. For the CDR3, the DNA is TGTGCCAGCAGCCCGGGACAGCTATATTCACCCCTCCACTTT.